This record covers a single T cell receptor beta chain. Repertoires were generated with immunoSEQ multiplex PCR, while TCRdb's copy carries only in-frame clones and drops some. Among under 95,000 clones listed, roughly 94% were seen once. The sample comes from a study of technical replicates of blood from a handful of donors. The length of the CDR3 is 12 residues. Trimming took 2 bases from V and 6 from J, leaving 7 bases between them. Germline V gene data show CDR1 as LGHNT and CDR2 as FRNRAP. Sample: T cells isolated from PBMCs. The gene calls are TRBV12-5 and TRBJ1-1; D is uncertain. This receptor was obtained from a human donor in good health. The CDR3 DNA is TGTGCTAGTGGTTTGATGGGCGCTGAAGCTTTCTTT. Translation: CASGLMGAEAFF.